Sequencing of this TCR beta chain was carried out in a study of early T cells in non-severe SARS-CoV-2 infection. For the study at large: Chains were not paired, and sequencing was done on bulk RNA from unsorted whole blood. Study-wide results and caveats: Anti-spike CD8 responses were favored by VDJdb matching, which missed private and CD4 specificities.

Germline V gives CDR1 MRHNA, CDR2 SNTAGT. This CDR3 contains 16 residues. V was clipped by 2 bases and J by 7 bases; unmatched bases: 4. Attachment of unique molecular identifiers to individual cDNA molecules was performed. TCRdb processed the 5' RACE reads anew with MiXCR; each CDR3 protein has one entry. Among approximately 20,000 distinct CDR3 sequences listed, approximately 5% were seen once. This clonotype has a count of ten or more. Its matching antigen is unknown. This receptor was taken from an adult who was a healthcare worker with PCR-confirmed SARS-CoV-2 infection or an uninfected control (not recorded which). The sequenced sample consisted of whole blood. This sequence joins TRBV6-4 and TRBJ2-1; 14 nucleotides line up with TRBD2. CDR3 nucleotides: TGTGCCAGCAGTGACCGGACTAGCGGGGGGTCTAATGAGCAGTTCTTC. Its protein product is CASSDRTSGGSNEQFF.